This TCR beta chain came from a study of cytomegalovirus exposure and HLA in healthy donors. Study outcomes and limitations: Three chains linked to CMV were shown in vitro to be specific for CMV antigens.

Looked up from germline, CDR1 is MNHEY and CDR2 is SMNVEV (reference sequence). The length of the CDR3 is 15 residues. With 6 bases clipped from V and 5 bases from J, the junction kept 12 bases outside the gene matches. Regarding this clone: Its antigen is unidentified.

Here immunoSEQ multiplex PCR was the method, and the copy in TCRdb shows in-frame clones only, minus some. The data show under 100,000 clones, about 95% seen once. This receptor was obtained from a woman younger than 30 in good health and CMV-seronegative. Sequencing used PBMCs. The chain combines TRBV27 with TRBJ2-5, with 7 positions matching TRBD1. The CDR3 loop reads CASSLGDRVWETQYF. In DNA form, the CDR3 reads TGTGCCAGCAGCCTCGGAGACAGGGTGTGGGAGACCCAGTACTTC.